The source of this TCR beta chain is a study of T cell responses to AZD1222 COVID-19 vaccine. Germline CDR1 LGHDT, CDR2 YNNKEL (reference sequence). V shed 4 bases and J shed 7 bases, with 8 bases lying between them. This CDR3 is built from 12 residues. Study results and caveats: Repertoires were obtained only post-peak T cell response.

In regard to this clone: As yet, its antigen is unknown.

Profiled with immunoSEQ multiplex PCR; TCRdb holds only in-frame clones, not every one. The repertoire includes fewer than 110,000 clones, more than 70% of them detected once, and about 6.6% sits in the top ten. This specimen was peripheral blood, taken on day 0 of AZD1222 vaccination. The clonotype was recovered from an adult in good health. The chain joins TRBV3-1 (or the pseudogene TRBV3-2) to TRBJ1-5, with D unresolved. CDR3 residues: CASSRLGQPQHF. CDR3 coding DNA: TGTGCCAGCAGCCGGTTGGGGCAGCCCCAGCATTTT.